This is a list of T cell receptor beta chains from one sample in a study of T-cell reconstitution after alpha-beta-depleted transplantation in children. TCRdb ran MiXCR on the PCR reads and lists one entry per CDR3 protein. This sample has 530,000 or so distinct CDR3 sequences, with 25% to 30% found just once. Sequencing used PBMCs, obtained before TCRalphabeta/CD19-depleted stem cell transplant. The source is a boy younger than two with Wiskott-Aldrich syndrome, due to receive a stem cell transplant. Each CDR3 is given with its conserved first and last residue. A D gene is named only where the DNA matches it firmly. Some rows mark clone size as missing; the rest say once, few, many or name a class of expanded clone.

V	size	J	D	DNA	CDR3
TRBV10-3	NA	TRBJ1-3	TRBD1	TGTGCCATCTACAGGGGGGATGGAAACACCATATATTTT	CAIYRGDGNTIYF
TRBV20-1	few	TRBJ2-7	NA	TGCAGTGCTAGCCAGGGAAGAGCCTACGAGCAGTACTTC	CSASQGRAYEQYF
TRBV27	few	TRBJ1-5	NA	TGTGCCAGCAGTTCCTCGACGGGGCAGCCCCAGCATTTT	CASSSSTGQPQHF
TRBV27	NA	TRBJ2-1	NA	TGTGCCAGCAGCCCACTAGCATCCTTCAATGAGCAGTTCTTC	CASSPLASFNEQFF
TRBV28	NA	TRBJ2-3	NA	TGTGCCAGCAGTGAACCACCGATGGATACGCAGTATTTT	CASSEPPMDTQYF
TRBV20-1	few	TRBJ2-1	NA	TGCAGTGCTGGACCAAACAATGAGCAGTTCTTC	CSAGPNNEQFF
TRBV7-9	NA	TRBJ2-3	NA	TGTGCCAGCAGCTTGCAAAACACAGATACGCAGTATTTT	CASSLQNTDTQYF
TRBV14	few	TRBJ1-1	NA	TGTGCCAGCAGCGGGGTCCTAATGGGGACTGAAGCTTTCTTT	CASSGVLMGTEAFF
TRBV3-1	NA	TRBJ2-4	NA	TGTGCCAGCGAGGGCAGGGTCAAAAACATTCAGTACTTC	CASEGRVKNIQYF
TRBV19	NA	TRBJ1-6	TRBD1	TGTGCCTCCCGACAGGGGAATTCACCCCTCCACTTT	CASRQGNSPLHF
TRBV5-1	few	TRBJ2-5	NA	TGCGCCAGCAGCTTGTTTTCCCTCCGGTACTTC	CASSLFSLRYF
TRBV6-4	NA	TRBJ2-3	TRBD2	TGTGCCAGCAAAGCCGGGACTAGCGGGTCAGATACGCAGTATTTT	CASKAGTSGSDTQYF
TRBV5-6	NA	TRBJ2-2	NA	TGTGCCAGCAGCTTAATTGTAGGGCGATACGCGAACACCGGGGAGCTGTTTTTT	CASSLIVGRYANTGELFF
TRBV5-1	NA	TRBJ2-1	TRBD2	TGCGCCAGCAGCTGGTTAGCGGGAGTTTCCAATGAGCAGTTCTTC	CASSWLAGVSNEQFF
TRBV7-3	NA	TRBJ2-2	NA	TGTGCCAGCAGCCACATCAACACCGGGGAGCTGTTTTTT	CASSHINTGELFF
TRBV12-3/TRBV12-4	few	TRBJ1-3	NA	TGTGCCAGCAGTTTAACAGCACGGGGCCCTGGAAACACCATATATTTT	CASSLTARGPGNTIYF
TRBV12-3/TRBV12-4	many	TRBJ2-1	TRBD2	TGTGCCAGCAGTTTGAGCCTAGCGGGGGGGTACAATGAGCAGTTCTTC	CASSLSLAGGYNEQFF
TRBV14	NA	TRBJ2-7	NA	TGTGCCAGCAGCCAAGAACGCCTAGCCTTCTACGAGCAGTACTTC	CASSQERLAFYEQYF
TRBV2	few	TRBJ2-1	NA	TGTGCCAGCAAAGGGCCTGAGCAGTTCTTC	CASKGPEQFF
TRBV5-1	NA	TRBJ2-1	TRBD2	TGCGCCAGCAGCCCTGGGGCTAGCGGGAGGTTGTACAATGAGCAGTTCTTC	CASSPGASGRLYNEQFF
TRBV12-3/TRBV12-4	few	TRBJ2-7	NA	TGTGCCAGCAGTCCCTTTGGCGGCTACGAGCAGTACTTC	CASSPFGGYEQYF
TRBV10-2	NA	TRBJ2-7	TRBD2	TGCGCCAGCATGGGGACTAGCGGGAGATATAACGAGCAGTACTTC	CASMGTSGRYNEQYF
TRBV10-3	few	TRBJ1-5	NA	TGTGCCACACAGGGCAATCAGCCCCAGCATTTT	CATQGNQPQHF
TRBV19	NA	TRBJ1-2	NA	TGTGCCAGTAAGCGGACTCCTAGGGGCTACACCTTC	CASKRTPRGYTF
TRBV29-1	NA	TRBJ1-4	NA	TGCAGCGTTGAAGGGGGCGGAAAACTGTTTTTT	CSVEGGGKLFF
TRBV12-3/TRBV12-4	NA	TRBJ2-3	TRBD2	TGTGCCAGCAGGGAACTAGCGGGAGCATATGATACGCAGTATTTT	CASRELAGAYDTQYF
TRBV11-2	NA	TRBJ1-6	NA	TGTGCCAGCAGCTTAGTGCGGGGGCCGAAAGGGGCCCTCCACTTT	CASSLVRGPKGALHF
TRBV28	NA	TRBJ2-1	TRBD2	TGTGCCAGCAGTTGGAATCCAGGGGGAGGGACTAGCGGGAGGGCCAGAGGCTACAATGAGCAGTTCTTC	CASSWNPGGGTSGRARGYNEQFF
TRBV20-1	few	TRBJ2-7	TRBD1	TGCAGTGCTAGGCAGGGGGCCCCCTACGAGCAGTACTTC	CSARQGAPYEQYF
TRBV15	NA	TRBJ1-5	TRBD1	TGTGCCACCAGCAGAGGACGTACAGGGGGTGGTGGCAATCAGCCCCAGCATTTT	CATSRGRTGGGGNQPQHF
TRBV5-1	NA	TRBJ1-1	NA	TGCGCCAGCAGCAAGGTGGCAGGGGTTACGAACACTGAAGCTTTCTTT	CASSKVAGVTNTEAFF
TRBV20-1	NA	TRBJ2-7	NA	TGCAGTGCTAGAGAAGTGCGGAGCTCCTACGAGCAGTACTTC	CSAREVRSSYEQYF
TRBV12-3/TRBV12-4	few	TRBJ2-1	TRBD2	TGTGCCAGCAGCCCGGGGGGACTAGGCGGCGATGAGCAGTTCTTC	CASSPGGLGGDEQFF